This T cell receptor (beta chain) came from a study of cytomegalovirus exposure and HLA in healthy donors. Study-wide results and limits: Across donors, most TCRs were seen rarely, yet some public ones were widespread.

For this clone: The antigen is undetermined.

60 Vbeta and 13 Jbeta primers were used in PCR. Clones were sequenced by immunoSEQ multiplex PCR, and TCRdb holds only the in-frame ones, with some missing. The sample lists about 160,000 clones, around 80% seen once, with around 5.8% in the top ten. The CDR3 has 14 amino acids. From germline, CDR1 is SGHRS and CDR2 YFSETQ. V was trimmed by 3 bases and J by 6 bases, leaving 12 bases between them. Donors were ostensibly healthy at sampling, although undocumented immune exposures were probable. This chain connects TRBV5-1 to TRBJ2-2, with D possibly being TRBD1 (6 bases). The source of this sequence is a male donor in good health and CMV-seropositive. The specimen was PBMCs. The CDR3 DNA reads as TGCGCCAGCAGCTCACTACAGGGTCCCGGGGAGCTGTTTTTT. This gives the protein CASSSLQGPGELFF.